The text below deals with one T cell receptor beta chain. What it binds is unknown. These data belong to a study of T cell responses to AZD1222 COVID-19 vaccine. Study as a whole: Second doses were pooled across both intervals (about 4 or about 12 weeks). Study results and limitations: White British donors predominated, females outnumbered males, and clonal diversity was possibly underestimated. Repertoires were obtained solely post-peak T cell response. Baseline seropositivity occurred in only a handful of AZD1222 recipients.

This table comes from immunoSEQ multiplex PCR, and its TCRdb copy is limited to in-frame clones, with some not included. The profile shows 150,000 or so clones, roughly 91% of them singletons. Germline V gene lookup returns CDR1 MNHEY and CDR2 SMNVEV (reference sequence). The ends were cut back, 9 bases at V and 2 bases at J, with 15 bases in the middle. CDR3 length equals 14 residues. The sample in question was peripheral blood, obtained on day 0 of AZD1222 vaccination. The chain has TRBV27 and TRBJ2-3; tentative D call: TRBD1 (6 bases). This sequence originates from an adult in good health. The CDR3 loop is CASRPDSYTDTQYF. The CDR3 region has the DNA TGTGCCAGTAGACCGGACAGCTACACAGATACGCAGTATTTT.